The 3 T cell receptor beta chains listed next were all sequenced from one sample in a study of blood T cell repertoires in COVID-19. Clones were read by immunoSEQ multiplex PCR, and TCRdb kept only the in-frame ones, dropping some. The sample includes some 200,000 clones, about 91% of them seen just once. The sequenced sample was PBMCs or T cells enriched from blood (not recorded which). The receptors derive from a man younger than 35 with acute COVID-19.

The count of this clone is one. The V call is TRBV20-1, the J call TRBJ2-1; the D is unclear. V was cut by 5 bases and J by 12 bases, with 11 bases left in between. CDR1 is DFQATT and CDR2 is SNEGSKA in the germline V gene (reference sequence). The CDR3 is made up of 10 amino acids. The CDR3 nucleotides are TGCAGTGCTGATACAGAGTGGCAGTTCTTC. It specifies CSADTEWQFF.

To note about this clone: The same CDR3 arises from other DNA sequences in this sample as well. The chain has TRBV28 and TRBJ2-7, with TRBD2 as a possible D gene (6 bases). Trimming took off 5 bases at V and 3 bases at J, with 11 bases between the two ends. The CDR3 is 13 residues long. In germline, CDR1 is MDHEN, CDR2 SYDVKM. CDR3 amino acids: CASSLPGSYEQYF. CDR3 nucleotides: TGTGCCAGCAGTCTCCCCGGGAGCTACGAGCAGTACTTC.

To note about this clone: The sample holds other DNA sequences that translate to the same CDR3. The V and J genes are TRBV19 and TRBJ2-1; a possible D gene is TRBD2 (6 bases). This CDR3 contains 16 residues. Looked up from germline, CDR1 is LNHDA and CDR2 is SQIVND (reference sequence). Trimming cost V 0 bases and J 1 base, with 10 bases left between them. DNA for the CDR3: TGTGCCAGTAGTATAGATAGCGGTTGGTCCTACAATGAGCAGTTCTTC. Translation gives CASSIDSGWSYNEQFF.